This T cell receptor beta chain was documented in a study of CD8 T cells in Susac syndrome. Study-wide results and caveats: The study conceded that its TCR sequencing and HLA analysis involved relatively few individuals.

RNA was extracted with the RNeasy kit, and a quantity of roughly 0.5 to 1 ug was reverse transcribed using random hexamers. By means of immunoSEQ multiplex PCR, TCR beta CDR3 spanning 54 Vbeta and 13 Jbeta underwent amplification. MiXCR was run by TCRdb on the immunoSEQ multiplex PCR reads, yielding one entry per CDR3 protein. The sample lists about 430,000 distinct CDR3 sequences; roughly 85% were seen once. Concerning this clonotype itself: The antigen is undetermined.

The CDR3 is 16 amino acids. Germline CDR1 reads MGHRA; CDR2 reads YSYEKL. After removal of 0 bases from V and 3 bases from J, the junction contained 4 bases not matched to a gene. CD8+ and CD4+ T cells from blood underwent TCR beta sequencing, which was carried out in a high-throughput format. FACS was used to enrich TEMRA cells, whereas the CD8+ and CD4+ T cells were obtained by negative isolation. Sequencing was carried out using CD8+ T cells from PBMCs. This rearrangement joins TRBV4-1 to TRBJ2-7; 11 positions match TRBD2. The sequence was collected from a human donor with multiple sclerosis. CDR3 loop: CASSQDSTSGSYEQYF. As DNA, the CDR3 is TGCGCCAGCAGCCAAGATAGTACTAGCGGGAGCTACGAGCAGTACTTC.